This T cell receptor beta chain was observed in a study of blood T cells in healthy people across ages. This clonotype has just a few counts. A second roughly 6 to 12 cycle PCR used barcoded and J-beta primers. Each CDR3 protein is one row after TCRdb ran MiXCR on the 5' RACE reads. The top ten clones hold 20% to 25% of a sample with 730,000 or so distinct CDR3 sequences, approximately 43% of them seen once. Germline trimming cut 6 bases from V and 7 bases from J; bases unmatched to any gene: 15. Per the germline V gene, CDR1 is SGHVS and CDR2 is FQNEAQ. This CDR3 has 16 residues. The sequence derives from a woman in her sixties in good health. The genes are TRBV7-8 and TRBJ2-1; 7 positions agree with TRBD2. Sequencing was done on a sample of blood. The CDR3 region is CASSRWGGDLKNEQFF. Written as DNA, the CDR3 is TGTGCCAGCAGTCGATGGGGGGGGGATCTTAAGAATGAGCAGTTCTTC.